The sample holds a few counts of the clone carrying this T cell receptor beta chain. In making TCR cDNA, 5'RACE template switching added a universal primer site and UMIs to it. TCRdb re-called the 5' RACE reads with MiXCR, one entry per CDR3 protein. Of about 96,000 distinct CDR3 sequences in the sample, almost 9% are singletons; the top ten hold around a sixth. This record comes from a study of T cells after yellow fever vaccination. Looked up from germline, CDR1 is SEHNR and CDR2 is FQNEAQ (reference sequence). The CDR3 runs to 15 residues. V was trimmed by 2 bases and J by 3 bases, leaving 10 bases between them. Study outcomes and limitations: Peaking faster, on day 5 versus 15, the secondary response was nonetheless weaker. Reappearance after the booster was seen for most primary-vaccination clones, at 95% to 96% CD4 and around 90% CD8. There was a small share of clonotypes that showed up in both the CD4 and CD8 compartments.

The chain is built from TRBV7-9 and TRBJ1-4; D gene uncertain. This TCR was sampled from a man younger than 35 who received the YFV17D yellow fever vaccine. The source material was CD8+ T cells not binding an NS4B(214-222) dextramer, sorted from PBMCs, sampled roughly 15 days after the first yellow fever vaccination. CDR3 in DNA: TGTGCCAGCAGCTTAAGCAACAGCCCTAATGAAAAACTGTTTTTT. Encoded protein: CASSLSNSPNEKLFF.